These 14 T cell receptor beta chains share one sample of origin, sequenced in a study of naive and memory T cell subsets. An equimolar mix of two oligonucleotides served as the beta constant-region primer for TRBC1 and TRBC2. The ligated cDNA underwent four PCR rounds using SP2 and nested alpha and beta constant-region primers. In TCRdb, the UMI-ligation and nested PCR reads were re-called with MiXCR into one record per CDR3 protein. The table records more than 100,000 distinct CDR3 sequences, 36% of them present only once. Material: central memory CD4+ T cells from blood. The source is a human donor in good health.

The rearrangement links TRBV27 to TRBJ1-2; D might be TRBD1 (6 bases). This CDR3 has 16 residues. Germline values: CDR1 MNHEY, CDR2 SMNVEV (reference sequence). Deletions cut 5 bases from V and 5 bases from J, with 21 bases between. The CDR3 DNA is TGTGCCAGCAGTCGAAGGGGGGACTTTTCTTGGTATGGCTACACCTTC. Amino acid sequence: CASSRRGDFSWYGYTF.

This chain joins TRBV19 and TRBJ1-5; D is perhaps TRBD1 (5 bases). Trimming shortened V by 3 bases and J by 3 bases, and 9 bases separated the two germline ends. Per germline, CDR1 LNHDA and CDR2 SQIVND (reference sequence). The CDR3 runs 14 residues. The CDR3 region is CASSIRGDNQPQHF. The DNA of the CDR3 is TGTGCCAGTAGTATCCGGGGGGACAATCAGCCCCAGCATTTT.

The CDR3 coding sequence is TGTGCCAGCAGCCGTGAACTCTCTGGGGCCAACGTCCTGACTTTC. Its translation: CASSRELSGANVLTF. This chain connects TRBV27 to TRBJ2-6; no definite D call. This CDR3 contains 15 residues. Germline CDR1 is MNHEY and CDR2 is SMNVEV (reference sequence). With 6 bases removed from V and 0 bases from J, the gap between germline ends came to 9 bases.

The chain combines TRBV28 with TRBJ1-5, with D perhaps matching TRBD1 (6 bases). Germline V gene sequence: CDR1 MDHEN, CDR2 SYDVKM. This CDR3 is 15 amino acids long. V was clipped by 4 bases and J by 3 bases, with 13 bases between them. The CDR3, as DNA: TGTGCCAGCAGTTCCCTCGGGGGGCTCAATCAGCCCCAGCATTTT. Translating gives CASSSLGGLNQPQHF.

This clonotype was seen only a few times. The CDR3, as DNA: TGTGCCAGCAGCTCGATCGACTCGGGAGGGCTGACAGATACGCAGTATTTT. Amino acid sequence: CASSSIDSGGLTDTQYF. The gene calls are TRBV5-4 and TRBJ2-3, with TRBD2 matching 8 bases. Germline CDR1 reads SGHNT; CDR2 reads YYREEE (reference sequence). Trimming took 3 bases from V and 3 from J; bases not matched to a gene: 12. The CDR3 has 17 amino acids.

This clonotype has just one count. The V call is TRBV20-1, the J call TRBJ2-7; 7 bases are a match to TRBD2. The CDR3 sequence is 15 residues long. Germline V lookup: CDR1 DFQATT, CDR2 SNEGSKA (reference sequence). J gave up 6 bases and V 5 bases, and 16 bases lay outside the gene matches. Here the CDR3 DNA reads TGCAGTGCTGGGCAAAGCGGGGAATCCACGGGCGAGCAGTACTTC. This encodes CSAGQSGESTGEQYF.

The rearrangement joins TRBV4-1 to TRBJ1-5; 8 bases line up with TRBD1. Trimming at V came to 4 bases and at J to 3 bases, leaving 8 bases not matched to a gene. The CDR3 loop spans 16 amino acids. The germline V gene encodes CDR1 MGHRA and CDR2 YSYEKL. CDR3 residues: CASSRGQGGYNQPQHF. Written as DNA, the CDR3 is TGCGCCAGCAGCCGCGGACAGGGTGGATACAATCAGCCCCAGCATTTT.

The V and J genes are TRBV29-1 and TRBJ1-2, with 7 bases lining up with TRBD1. The CDR3 spans 13 residues. Losses at the gene ends were 3 bases for V and 6 bases for J; bases not matched to a gene: 7. In germline, CDR1 is SQVTM, CDR2 ANQGSEA. CDR3 sequence (DNA): TGCAGCGTTGAGATCGGGACAGAACATGGCTACACCTTC. This encodes CSVEIGTEHGYTF.

In this sample, this clonotype turned up a few times. V gene TRBV28 combines with J gene TRBJ2-5; no clear D gene. The germline V and J ends were trimmed by 3 bases and 5 bases, with 16 bases remaining between them. In germline, CDR1 is MDHEN, CDR2 SYDVKM. This CDR3 is 15 amino acids long. This CDR3 is CASSFSRTPSETQYF. CDR3 sequence (DNA): TGTGCCAGCAGTTTTAGTCGTACCCCCTCGGAGACCCAGTACTTC.

This clonotype was seen a handful of times. The chain couples TRBV7-8 to TRBJ2-2, with 7 positions matching TRBD2. The CDR3 loop spans 16 amino acids. With V trimmed by 5 bases and J by 4 bases, 10 bases remained unmatched. Germline CDR1 reads SGHVS; CDR2 reads FQNEAQ. CDR3 amino acids: CASSPTDAGATGELFF. For the CDR3, the DNA is TGTGCCAGCAGCCCCACCGACGCGGGAGCCACCGGGGAGCTGTTTTTT. The full variable domain, its missing parts supplied by reference TRBV7-8 and TRBJ2-2, is GAGVSQSPRYKVAKRGQDVALRCDPISGHVSLFWYQQALGQGPEFLTYFQNEAQLDKSGLPSDRFFAERPEGSVSTLKIQRTQQEDSAVYLCASSPTDAGATGELFFGEGSRLTVL.

CDR3 loop: CASSLRQGWPDTQYF. For the CDR3, the DNA is TGTGCCAGCAGCTTAAGGCAGGGCTGGCCAGATACGCAGTATTTT. The chain links TRBV7-2 to TRBJ2-3; a possible D gene is TRBD1 (5 bases). Germline CDR1 is SGHTA and CDR2 is FQGNSA. The CDR3 totals 15 residues. The ends were cut back, 2 bases at V and 4 bases at J, with 13 bases in the middle.

This clonotype was picked up a small number of times. The chain links TRBV6-5 to TRBJ2-3, with D possibly matching TRBD2 (5 bases). Trimming pared 2 bases from V and 4 bases from J, leaving 13 bases between. The CDR3 covers 15 residues. Germline V CDR1 and CDR2: MNHEY, SVGAGI. The CDR3 DNA sequence: TGTGCCAGCAGTTACAGAGCGACCGGGGCAGATACGCAGTATTTT. Its translation is CASSYRATGADTQYF.

The gene calls are TRBV28 and TRBJ2-7, with 7 positions matching TRBD1. This CDR3 is 16 amino acids long. The V gene end was trimmed by 8 bases and the J gene end by 0 bases; junction bases not matched to a gene: 13. The germline V gene has CDR1 MDHEN and CDR2 SYDVKM. The CDR3 DNA sequence: TGTGCCAGCGTCGCTTGGGGACAGTCCGACTCCTACGAGCAGTACTTC. This translates into CASVAWGQSDSYEQYF. The full variable domain, rest sourced from reference TRBV28 and TRBJ2-7, is DVKVTQSSRYLVKRTGEKVFLECVQDMDHENMFWYRQDPGLGLRLIYFSYDVKMKEKGDIPEGYSVSREKKERFSLILESASTNQTSMYLCASVAWGQSDSYEQYFGPGTRLTVT.

V and J are TRBV12-3 or TRBV12-4 and TRBJ2-7, with 12 bases lining up with TRBD2. Trimming cost V 7 bases and J 7 bases; bases outside gene matches: 11. CDR3 length equals 15 residues. Here the CDR3 reads CASMLAGGPGVEQYF. The CDR3 DNA reads as TGTGCCAGCATGCTAGCGGGAGGGCCGGGGGTTGAGCAGTACTTC.